A selection of T cell receptor beta chains follows, all from one sample in a study of Ad26.COV2.S vaccination and SARS-CoV-2 variants. Profiled with immunoSEQ multiplex PCR; TCRdb holds only in-frame clones, not every one. The sample lists hundreds of thousands of clones; 88% were seen once. This sample comprised peripheral blood, obtained in a trial of Ad26.COV2.S vaccine versus placebo. Every receptor here comes from a person aged 18 to 59 who received the Ad26.COV2.S COVID-19 vaccine or a placebo. CDR3s include the opening cysteine and the closing phenylalanine or tryptophan. D genes are given only for firm matches. Not every row has a clone size; where given, it reads once, few, many or a size class.

d_gene,abundance,v_gene,j_gene,CDR3aa,CDR3nt
-,-,TRBV19,TRBJ1-4,CASSIRDGSYEKLFF,TGTGCCAGTAGTATTCGGGACGGGTCTTATGAAAAACTGTTTTTT
-,-,TRBV24-1,TRBJ2-2,CATSQAGGELFF,TGTGCCACCAGTCAGGCAGGCGGGGAGCTGTTTTTT
TRBD1,-,TRBV27,TRBJ2-4,CASTIQGGLAKNIQYF,TGTGCCAGCACAATACAGGGGGGACTAGCCAAAAACATTCAGTACTTC
TRBD1,once,TRBV14,TRBJ2-3,CASSHPDRGLSDTQYF,TGTGCCAGCAGCCACCCGGACAGGGGACTATCCGATACGCAGTATTTT
-,-,TRBV27,TRBJ2-7,CASSLGLTYEQYF,TGTGCCAGCAGTTTAGGTCTTACCTACGAGCAGTACTTC
-,-,TRBV30,TRBJ2-1,CAWRRLVNEQFF,TGTGCCTGGAGGAGACTTGTAAATGAGCAGTTCTTC
-,-,TRBV5-8,TRBJ2-2,CASSLGQNTGELFF,TGTGCCAGCAGCTTAGGACAGAACACCGGGGAGCTGTTTTTT
-,few,TRBV6-2/TRBV6-3,TRBJ2-7,CASSPHDGSRDEQYF,TGTGCCAGCAGTCCCCACGACGGGAGTAGGGACGAGCAGTACTTC
TRBD1,-,TRBV5-6,TRBJ2-7,CASSPGTGDYEQYF,TGTGCCAGCAGCCCCGGGACAGGGGACTACGAGCAGTACTTC
-,-,TRBV7-8,TRBJ2-7,CASSTGPLATYEQYF,TGTGCCAGCAGCACGGGGCCCCTAGCGACCTACGAGCAGTACTTC
TRBD1,once,TRBV28,TRBJ1-5,CASTLTWTGGGQPQHF,TGTGCCAGCACCCTAACCTGGACAGGGGGGGGGCAGCCCCAGCATTTT
-,-,TRBV18,TRBJ1-1,CASSPPGRTNTEAFF,TGTGCCAGCTCACCACCGGGCCGGACGAACACTGAAGCTTTCTTT
TRBD1,-,TRBV30,TRBJ1-4,CAWSRQGINEKLFF,TGTGCCTGGAGTCGACAGGGGATAAATGAAAAACTGTTTTTT
-,-,TRBV14,TRBJ2-3,CASSQVGATDTQYF,TGTGCCAGCAGCCAGGTGGGGGCCACAGATACGCAGTATTTT
-,few,TRBV24-1,TRBJ2-2,CATSDSVAGELFF,TGTGCCACCAGTGATAGCGTGGCCGGGGAGCTGTTTTTT
-,-,TRBV6-5,TRBJ2-7,CASTQSVGGEQYF,TGTGCCAGCACACAATCCGTGGGGGGCGAGCAGTACTTC
-,few,TRBV19,TRBJ1-1,CASNPGTPNTEAFF,TGTGCCAGTAACCCGGGGACACCGAACACTGAAGCTTTCTTT
-,-,TRBV27,TRBJ1-2,CASSQRGLLGYTF,TGTGCCAGCAGTCAACGGGGGCTGTTGGGCTACACCTTC
-,-,TRBV6-5,TRBJ2-7,CATGGLASSSYEQYF,TGTGCGACTGGGGGGCTAGCCTCGAGTAGCTACGAGCAGTACTTC
-,many,TRBV5-6,TRBJ2-2,CASSWVWAPTGELFF,TGTGCCAGCAGCTGGGTCTGGGCCCCCACCGGGGAGCTGTTTTTT
-,-,TRBV5-1,TRBJ2-3,CASSSPGADTQYF,TGCGCCAGCAGCTCCCCTGGGGCCGATACGCAGTATTTT
-,-,TRBV7-3,TRBJ2-1,CASSLIWTEPDPSRDEQFF,TGTGCCAGCAGCTTAATTTGGACTGAACCGGACCCTTCGAGGGATGAGCAGTTCTTC
-,-,TRBV11-1,TRBJ1-1,CASSPMGMRNTEAFF,TGTGCCAGCAGCCCTATGGGTATGCGGAACACTGAAGCTTTCTTT
-,-,TRBV18,TRBJ1-1,CASSPVVNTEAFF,TGTGCCAGCTCACCAGTTGTGAACACTGAAGCTTTCTTT
TRBD2,-,TRBV7-2,TRBJ2-1,CASSLSGGEQFF,TGTGCCAGCAGCTTATCGGGAGGTGAGCAGTTCTTC
-,once,TRBV6-1,TRBJ2-1,CASSEGPIYNEQFF,TGTGCCAGCAGTGAAGGTCCGATATACAATGAGCAGTTCTTC
-,-,TRBV6-5,TRBJ1-3,CASRLRSLSGNTIYF,TGTGCCAGCAGATTAAGAAGCCTCTCTGGAAACACCATATATTTT
TRBD1,-,TRBV29-1,TRBJ1-2,CSVEGQQGRPLGYTF,TGCAGCGTTGAAGGCCAACAGGGGAGGCCTTTGGGCTACACCTTC
-,-,TRBV6-5,TRBJ2-7,CASFPGGPTYEQYF,TGTGCCAGCTTCCCGGGGGGCCCAACCTACGAGCAGTACTTC
-,-,TRBV5-4,TRBJ1-2,CASSVDYGYTF,TGTGCCAGCAGCGTTGACTATGGCTACACCTTC
TRBD1,-,TRBV19,TRBJ1-5,CASSRGQGALDWNQPQHF,TGTGCCAGTAGTAGAGGACAGGGGGCTCTTGACTGGAATCAGCCCCAGCATTTT
-,-,TRBV29-1,TRBJ2-1,CSVEKGTGTPNEQFF,TGCAGCGTTGAAAAGGGGACCGGGACACCGAATGAGCAGTTCTTC
-,-,TRBV5-6,TRBJ2-7,CASSLMGEQYF,TGTGCCAGCAGCTTGATGGGTGAGCAGTACTTC
-,-,TRBV5-4,TRBJ1-2,CASSLDSFYGYTF,TGTGCCAGCAGCCTGGACAGTTTCTATGGCTACACCTTC
TRBD1,-,TRBV6-4,TRBJ1-2,CASSAEGGAYGYTF,TGTGCCAGCAGTGCCGAAGGGGGCGCTTATGGCTACACCTTC
-,few,TRBV7-3,TRBJ2-7,CASSPHGGPYEQYF,TGTGCCAGCAGCCCCCACGGGGGTCCCTACGAGCAGTACTTC
-,-,TRBV9,TRBJ1-1,CASSATGQNTEAFF,TGTGCCAGCAGCGCGACAGGTCAGAACACTGAAGCTTTCTTT
-,-,TRBV7-2,TRBJ1-5,CASSPRVYRDGHSNQPQHF,TGTGCCAGCAGCCCCCGGGTATACCGGGACGGACATAGCAATCAGCCCCAGCATTTT
-,-,TRBV7-9,TRBJ1-4,CASSLNEKLFF,TGTGCCAGCAGCTTGAACGAAAAACTGTTTTTT
-,-,TRBV5-6,TRBJ2-2,CASSSGGTFGELFF,TGTGCCAGCAGCTCGGGCGGGACCTTCGGGGAGCTGTTTTTT
-,-,TRBV5-1,TRBJ1-6,CASSLAGQGNSPLHF,TGCGCCAGCAGCTTGGCTGGACAAGGAAATTCACCCCTCCACTTT